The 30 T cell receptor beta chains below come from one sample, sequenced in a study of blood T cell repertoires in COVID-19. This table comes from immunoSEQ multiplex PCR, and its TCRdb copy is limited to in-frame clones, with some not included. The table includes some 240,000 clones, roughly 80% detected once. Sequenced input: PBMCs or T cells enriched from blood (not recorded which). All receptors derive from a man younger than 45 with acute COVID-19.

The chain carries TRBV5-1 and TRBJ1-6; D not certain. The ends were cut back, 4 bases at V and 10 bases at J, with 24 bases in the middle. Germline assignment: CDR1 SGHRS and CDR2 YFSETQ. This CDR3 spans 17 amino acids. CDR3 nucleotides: TGCGCCAGCAGCCCCCGAGGCCCCCTTCGAACCCAATCACCCCTCCACTTT. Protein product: CASSPRGPLRTQSPLHF.

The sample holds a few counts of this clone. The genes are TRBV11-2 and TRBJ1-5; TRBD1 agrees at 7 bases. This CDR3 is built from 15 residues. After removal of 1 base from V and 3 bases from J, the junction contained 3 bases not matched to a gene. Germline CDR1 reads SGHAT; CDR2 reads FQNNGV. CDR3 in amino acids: CASSLGTGPNQPQHF. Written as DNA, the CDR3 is TGTGCCAGCAGCTTAGGGACAGGTCCCAATCAGCCCCAGCATTTT.

The DNA of the CDR3 is TGTGCCAGCTCACCACCGACCAGGCCAGATACGCAGTATTTT. Its protein product is CASSPPTRPDTQYF. The V and J genes are TRBV18 and TRBJ2-3; unclear D gene. Trimming removed 0 bases from V and 4 bases from J, with 8 bases in between. Germline-derived CDR1 and CDR2 are KGHSH and LQKENI. The CDR3 is 14 amino acids. The variable domain in full, completed from reference TRBV18 and TRBJ2-3, reads NAGVMQNPRHLVRRRGQEARLRCSPMKGHSHVYWYRQLPEEGLKFMVYLQKENIIDESGMPKERFSAEFPKEGPSILRIQQVVRGDSAAYFCASSPPTRPDTQYFGPGTRLTVL.

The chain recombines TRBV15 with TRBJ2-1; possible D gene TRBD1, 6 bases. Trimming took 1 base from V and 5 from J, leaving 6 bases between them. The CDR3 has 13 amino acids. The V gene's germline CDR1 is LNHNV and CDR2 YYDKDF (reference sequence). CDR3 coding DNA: TGTGCCACCAGCAGAGGGGACAACAATGAGCAGTTCTTC. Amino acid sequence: CATSRGDNNEQFF.

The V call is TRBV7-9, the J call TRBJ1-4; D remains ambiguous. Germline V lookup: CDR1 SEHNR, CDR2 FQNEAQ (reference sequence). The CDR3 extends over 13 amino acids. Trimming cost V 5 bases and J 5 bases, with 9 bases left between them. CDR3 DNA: TGTGCCAGCAGCCGAGAAATAAATGAAAAACTGTTTTTT. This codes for CASSREINEKLFF.

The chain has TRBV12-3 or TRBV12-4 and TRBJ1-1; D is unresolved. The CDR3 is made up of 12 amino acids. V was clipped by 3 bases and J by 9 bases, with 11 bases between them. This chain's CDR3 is CASSLVAYKAFF. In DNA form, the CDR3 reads TGTGCCAGCAGTTTGGTAGCATACAAAGCTTTCTTT.

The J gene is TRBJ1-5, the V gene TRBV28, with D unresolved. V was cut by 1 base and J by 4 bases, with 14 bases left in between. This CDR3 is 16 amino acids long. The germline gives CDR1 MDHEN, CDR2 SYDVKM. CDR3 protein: CASSLLEGIGNQPQHF. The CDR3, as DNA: TGTGCCAGCAGTTTATTGGAGGGCATTGGTAATCAGCCCCAGCATTTT.

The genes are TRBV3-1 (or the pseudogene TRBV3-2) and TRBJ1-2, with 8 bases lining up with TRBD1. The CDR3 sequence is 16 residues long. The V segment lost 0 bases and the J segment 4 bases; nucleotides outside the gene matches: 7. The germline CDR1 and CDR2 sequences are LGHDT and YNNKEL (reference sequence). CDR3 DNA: TGTGCCAGCAGCCAAGATAGGTCAGGGGGCTTCTATGGCTACACCTTC. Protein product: CASSQDRSGGFYGYTF.

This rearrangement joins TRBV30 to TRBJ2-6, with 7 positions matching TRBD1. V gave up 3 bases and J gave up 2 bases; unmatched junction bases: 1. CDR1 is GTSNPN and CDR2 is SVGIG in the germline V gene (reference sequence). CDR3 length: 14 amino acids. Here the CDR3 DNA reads TGTGCCTGGAGGCAGGGGGCTGGGGCCAACGTCCTGACTTTC. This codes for CAWRQGAGANVLTF.

The CDR3 nucleotides are TGTGCCAGCAGCTCCCCGGACAGGGATCACGACGAGCAGTACGTC. It is translated as CASSSPDRDHDEQYV. The chain employs TRBV7-8 and TRBJ2-7, with TRBD1 matching 8 bases. The trim removed 4 bases at V and 5 bases at J, leaving 10 bases unmatched. The germline CDR1 and CDR2 sequences are SGHVS and FQNEAQ. CDR3 length: 15 amino acids.

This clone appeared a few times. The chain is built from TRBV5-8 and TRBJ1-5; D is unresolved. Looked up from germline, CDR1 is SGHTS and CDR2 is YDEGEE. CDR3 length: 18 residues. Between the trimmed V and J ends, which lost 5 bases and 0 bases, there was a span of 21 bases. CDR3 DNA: TGTGCCAGCAGACCTGCGTGGGGAGAAGGGCGTAGCAATCAGCCCCAGCATTTT. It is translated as CASRPAWGEGRSNQPQHF.

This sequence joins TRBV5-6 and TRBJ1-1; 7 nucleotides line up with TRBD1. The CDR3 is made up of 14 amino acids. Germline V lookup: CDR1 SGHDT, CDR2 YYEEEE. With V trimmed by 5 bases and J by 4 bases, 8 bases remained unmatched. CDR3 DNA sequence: TGTGCCAGCAGGATTACAGGGGCTACCACTGAAGCTTTCTTT. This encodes CASRITGATTEAFF.

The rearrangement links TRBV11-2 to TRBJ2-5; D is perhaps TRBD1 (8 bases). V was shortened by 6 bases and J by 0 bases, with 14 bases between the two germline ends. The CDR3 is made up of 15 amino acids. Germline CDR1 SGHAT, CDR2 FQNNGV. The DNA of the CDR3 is TGTGCCAGCAGACAACAGGGGGGGTACCAAGAGACCCAGTACTTC. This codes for CASRQQGGYQETQYF.

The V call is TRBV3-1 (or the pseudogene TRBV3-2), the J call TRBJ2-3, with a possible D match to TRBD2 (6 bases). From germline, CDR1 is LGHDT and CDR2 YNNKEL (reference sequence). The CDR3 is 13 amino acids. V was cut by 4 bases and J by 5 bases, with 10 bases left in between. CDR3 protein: CASSPRREDTQYF. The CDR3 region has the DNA TGTGCCAGCAGCCCCAGGAGGGAAGATACGCAGTATTTT.

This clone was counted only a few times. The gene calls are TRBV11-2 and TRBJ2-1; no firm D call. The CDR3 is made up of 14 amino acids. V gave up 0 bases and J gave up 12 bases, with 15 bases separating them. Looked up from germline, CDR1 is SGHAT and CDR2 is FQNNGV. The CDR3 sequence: CASSLDLRSERQFF. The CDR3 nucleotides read TGTGCCAGCAGCTTAGATCTGAGGTCAGAACGGCAGTTCTTC.

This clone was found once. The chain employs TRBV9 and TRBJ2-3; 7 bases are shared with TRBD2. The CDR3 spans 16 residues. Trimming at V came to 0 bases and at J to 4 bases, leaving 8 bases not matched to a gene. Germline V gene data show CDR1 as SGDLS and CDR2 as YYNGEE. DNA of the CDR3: TGTGCCAGCAGCGTAGATTCCGGACTAGTATCAGATACGCAGTATTTT. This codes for CASSVDSGLVSDTQYF.

CDR3 DNA: TGTGCCAGCCGTCAGCGGGCGGACAGGAGGGGCTACACCTTC. This sequence encodes CASRQRADRRGYTF. V is TRBV6-5 and J is TRBJ1-2, with 7 bases aligning to TRBD1. V lost 8 bases and J lost 8; bases outside the gene matches: 14. From germline, CDR1 is MNHEY and CDR2 SVGAGI. This CDR3 contains 14 residues.

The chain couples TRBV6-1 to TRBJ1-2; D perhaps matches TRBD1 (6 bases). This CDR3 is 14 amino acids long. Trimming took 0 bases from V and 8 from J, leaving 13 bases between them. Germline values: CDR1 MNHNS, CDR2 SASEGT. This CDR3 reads CASSEALQGGGYTF. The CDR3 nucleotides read TGTGCCAGCAGTGAAGCGCTACAGGGCGGGGGCTACACCTTC.

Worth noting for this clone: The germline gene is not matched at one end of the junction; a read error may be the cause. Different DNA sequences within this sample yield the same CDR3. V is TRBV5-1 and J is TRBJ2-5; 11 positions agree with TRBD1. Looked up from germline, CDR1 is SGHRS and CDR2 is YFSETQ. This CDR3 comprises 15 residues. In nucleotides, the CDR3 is TGTGCCAGCAGCTCCGGGACAGGGGGCCAAGAGACCCAGTACTTC. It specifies CASSSGTGGQETQYF.

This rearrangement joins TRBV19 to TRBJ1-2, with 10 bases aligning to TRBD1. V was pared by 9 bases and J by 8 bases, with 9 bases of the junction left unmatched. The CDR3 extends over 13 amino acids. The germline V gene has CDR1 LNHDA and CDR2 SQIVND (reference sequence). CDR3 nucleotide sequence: TGTGCCAGCCAAGACAGGGGGCATGAAGGCTACACCTTC. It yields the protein CASQDRGHEGYTF.

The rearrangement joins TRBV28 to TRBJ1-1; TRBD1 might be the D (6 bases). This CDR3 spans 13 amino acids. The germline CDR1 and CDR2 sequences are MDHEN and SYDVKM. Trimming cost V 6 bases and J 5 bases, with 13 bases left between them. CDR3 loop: CASRKVQGTEAFF. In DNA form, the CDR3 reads TGTGCCAGCAGAAAGGTCCAGGGGACTGAAGCTTTCTTT.

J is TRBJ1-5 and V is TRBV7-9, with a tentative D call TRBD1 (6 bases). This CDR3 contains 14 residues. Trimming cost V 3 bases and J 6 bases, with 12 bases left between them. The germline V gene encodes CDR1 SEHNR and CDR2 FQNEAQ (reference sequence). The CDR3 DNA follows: TGTGCCAGCAGCTTCGCTACAGGGACTCAGCCCCAGCATTTT. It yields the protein CASSFATGTQPQHF.

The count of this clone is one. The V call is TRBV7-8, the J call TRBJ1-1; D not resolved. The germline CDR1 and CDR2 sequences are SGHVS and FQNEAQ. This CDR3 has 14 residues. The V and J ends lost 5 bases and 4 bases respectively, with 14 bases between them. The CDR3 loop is CASSRTEGVTEAFF. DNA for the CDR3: TGTGCCAGCAGCAGGACGGAGGGCGTCACTGAAGCTTTCTTT.

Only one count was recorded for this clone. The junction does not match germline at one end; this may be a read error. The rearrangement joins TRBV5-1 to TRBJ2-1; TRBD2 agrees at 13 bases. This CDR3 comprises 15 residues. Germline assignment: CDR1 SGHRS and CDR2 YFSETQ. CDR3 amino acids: CASSRLAGGPHEQFF. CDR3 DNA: TGTGCCAGCAGCCGACTAGCGGGAGGCCCACACGAGCAGTTCTTC.

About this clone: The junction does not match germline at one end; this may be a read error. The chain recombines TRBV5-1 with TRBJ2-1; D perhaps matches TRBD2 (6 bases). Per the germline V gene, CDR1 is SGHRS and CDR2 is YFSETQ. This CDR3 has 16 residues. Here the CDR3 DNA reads TGTGCCAGCAGCTTGGGAGGAGGTAGCTCCTACAATGAGCAGTTCTTC. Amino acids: CASSLGGGSSYNEQFF.

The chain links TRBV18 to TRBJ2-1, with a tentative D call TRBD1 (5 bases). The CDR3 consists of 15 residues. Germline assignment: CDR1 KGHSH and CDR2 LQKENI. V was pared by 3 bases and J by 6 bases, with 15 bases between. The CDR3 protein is CASSPTAQGPNEQFF. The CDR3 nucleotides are TGTGCCAGCTCACCTACGGCCCAGGGTCCCAATGAGCAGTTCTTC.

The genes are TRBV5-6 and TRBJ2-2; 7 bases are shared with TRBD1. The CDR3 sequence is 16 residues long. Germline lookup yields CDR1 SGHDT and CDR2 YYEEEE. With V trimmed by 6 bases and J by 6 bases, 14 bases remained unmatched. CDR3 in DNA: TGTGCCAGCAAAAGACGCAGGGGGAACTCTGCCGGGGAGCTGTTTTTT. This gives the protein CASKRRRGNSAGELFF.

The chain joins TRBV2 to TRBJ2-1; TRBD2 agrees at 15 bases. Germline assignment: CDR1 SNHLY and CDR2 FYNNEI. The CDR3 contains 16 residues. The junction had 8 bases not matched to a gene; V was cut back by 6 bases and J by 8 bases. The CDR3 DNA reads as TGTGCCAGCAGAGCCGGACTAGCGGGGGGGAGAGATGAGCAGTTCTTC. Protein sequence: CASRAGLAGGRDEQFF. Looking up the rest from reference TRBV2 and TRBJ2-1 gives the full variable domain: EPEVTQTPSHQVTQMGQEVILRCVPISNHLYFYWYRQILGQKVEFLVSFYNNEISEKSEIFDDQFSVERPDGSNFTLKIRSTKLEDSAMYFCASRAGLAGGRDEQFFGPGTRLTVL.

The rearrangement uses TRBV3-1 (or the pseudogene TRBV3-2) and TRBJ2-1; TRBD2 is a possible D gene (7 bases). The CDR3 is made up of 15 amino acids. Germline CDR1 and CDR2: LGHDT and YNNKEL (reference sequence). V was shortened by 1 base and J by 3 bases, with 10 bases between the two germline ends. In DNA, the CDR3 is TGTGCCAGCAGCCAAGGAGGGGGGGGCTACAATGAGCAGTTCTTC. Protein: CASSQGGGGYNEQFF.

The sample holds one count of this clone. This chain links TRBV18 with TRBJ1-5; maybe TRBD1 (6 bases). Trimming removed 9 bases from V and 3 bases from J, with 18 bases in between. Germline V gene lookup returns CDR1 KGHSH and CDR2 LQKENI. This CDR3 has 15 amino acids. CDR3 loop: CASSRGGGDNQPQHF. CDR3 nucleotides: TGTGCCAGTTCCCGGGGGGGCGGGGACAATCAGCCCCAGCATTTT.